The following is a T cell receptor beta chain sequence with its context. Its antigen is undetermined. The assay was immunoSEQ multiplex PCR, and TCRdb's table has in-frame clones only and misses some. The sample records 110,000 to 150,000 clones, 91% being singletons. This sample was taken from a study of cytomegalovirus exposure and HLA in healthy donors. The donors were in the roughly 130-subject validation cohort, distinct from the roughly 700-subject first cohort. V was shortened by 4 bases and J by 7 bases, with 8 bases between the two germline ends. The CDR3 extends over 12 amino acids. The germline V gene encodes CDR1 SGHDT and CDR2 YYEEEE. Study observations and caveats: CMV antigen specificity was confirmed in vitro for a few CMV-associated chains. Reported results showed that the classifier diagnosed cytomegalovirus status with high specificity and sensitivity. In a later analysis, first-cohort TCR clusters were found to tend to co-occur in the 130 or so validation repertoires.

This clonotype was sampled from a man younger than 35 in good health and CMV-seronegative. The gene calls are TRBV5-6 and TRBJ1-4; D unclear. The sample taken for sequencing was PBMCs. CDR3 in DNA: TGTGCCAGCAGCGATTTCGGTGAAAAACTGTTTTTT. Residues: CASSDFGEKLFF.